This TCR beta chain was documented in a study of T cell repertoires in cytomegalovirus infection. The germline gives CDR1 SEHNR, CDR2 FQNEAQ (reference sequence). Trimming cost V 5 bases and J 1 base, with 8 bases left between them. This CDR3 contains 13 residues. TCRdb re-analysed the reads in MiXCR, keeping a single row per CDR3 protein. Seen here are under 300,000 distinct CDR3 sequences, less than 25% observed once, and the top ten hold approximately 20%. This clonotype was picked up many times. Its antigen is as yet unknown. Sequencing was performed on cultured PBMCs, taken from culture after CMV antigen stimulation. The sequence was obtained from a human donor in good health (CMV status not recorded). Some clones in this sample may be carry-over from other donors' samples. The rearrangement links TRBV7-9 to TRBJ2-5; D not resolved. CDR3 sequence reads: CASSPRAQETQYF. The CDR3 nucleotides read TGTGCCAGCAGCCCCCGGGCCCAAGAGACCCAGTACTTC.